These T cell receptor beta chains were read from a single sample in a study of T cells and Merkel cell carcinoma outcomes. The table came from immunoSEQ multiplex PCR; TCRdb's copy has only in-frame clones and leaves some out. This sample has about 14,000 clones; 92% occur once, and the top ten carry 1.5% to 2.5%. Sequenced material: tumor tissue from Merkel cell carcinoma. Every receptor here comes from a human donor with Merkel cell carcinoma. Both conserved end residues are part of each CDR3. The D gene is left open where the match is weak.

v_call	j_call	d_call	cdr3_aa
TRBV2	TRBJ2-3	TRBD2	CASREASGYTDTQYF
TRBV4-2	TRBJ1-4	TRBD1	CASSQALSWTGRGNEKLFF
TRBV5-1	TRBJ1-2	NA	CASSEQGIGIRKDGYTF
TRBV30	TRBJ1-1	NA	CAWSKLRLGTEAFF
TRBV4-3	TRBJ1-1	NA	CASSHNTQGNTEAFF
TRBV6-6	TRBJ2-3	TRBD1	CASSYLQGAYTQYF
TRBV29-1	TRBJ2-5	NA	CSGGKETQYF
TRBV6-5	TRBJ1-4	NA	CASSTLNPEKLFF
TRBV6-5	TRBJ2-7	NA	CASSNTYEQYF
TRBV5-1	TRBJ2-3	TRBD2	CASSTGRGGSTDTQYF
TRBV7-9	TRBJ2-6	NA	CASSPPGLAGANVLTF
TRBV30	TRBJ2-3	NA	CAWIRGDTQYF
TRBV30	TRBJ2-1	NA	CAWSSRREQFF
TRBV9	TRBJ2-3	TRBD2	CASSVAAGVVDTQYF
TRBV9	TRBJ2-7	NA	CASSVEGSREQYF
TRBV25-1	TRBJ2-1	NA	CASGGHKQFF
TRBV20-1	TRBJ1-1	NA	CSASVGTEAFF
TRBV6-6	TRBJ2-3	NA	CASSRARDTDTQYF
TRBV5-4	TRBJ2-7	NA	CASSLRPSSYEQYF
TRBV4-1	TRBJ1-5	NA	CASSQDPGDSNQPQHF
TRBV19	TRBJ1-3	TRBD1	CASSHDREAGNTIYF
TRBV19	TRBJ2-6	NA	CASSISGWSGANVLTF
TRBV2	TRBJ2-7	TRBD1	CASSVQGASYEQYF
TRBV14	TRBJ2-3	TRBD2	CASSLPGLAGVDTQYF
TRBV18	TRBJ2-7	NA	CASSPTLGYEQYF
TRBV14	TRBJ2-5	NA	CASSPPRASRFQETQYF
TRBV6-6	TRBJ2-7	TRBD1	CASSYRTGYEQYF
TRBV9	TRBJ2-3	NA	CASSVRPRTDTQYF
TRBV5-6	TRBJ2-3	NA	CASSYPGTDTQYF
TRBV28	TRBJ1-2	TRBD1	CASSSTGENYGYTF
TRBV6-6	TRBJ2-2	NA	CASSYLNTGELFF
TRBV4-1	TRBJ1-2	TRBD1	CASSQASTGGGESYTF
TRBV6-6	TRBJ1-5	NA	CASSYYQGTGNQPQHF
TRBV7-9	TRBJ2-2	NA	CASSPGSNTGELFF
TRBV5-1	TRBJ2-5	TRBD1	CASSPGQGEETQYF
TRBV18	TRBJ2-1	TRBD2	CASSPPNSGRGNEQFF